This is a list of T cell receptor beta chains from one sample in a study of T cell responses to AZD1222 COVID-19 vaccine. Sequencing was performed with immunoSEQ multiplex PCR; in TCRdb, only in-frame clones are kept and a portion is missing. Counted here are 160,000 or so clones, 85% to 95% occurring once; the ten biggest clones make up 4% to 5.5%. This material consisted of peripheral blood, taken on day 0 of AZD1222 vaccination. The receptor source for this set is an adult in good health. Each CDR3 is given with its conserved first and last residue. Fields, in order: clone size, V gene, J gene, D gene, CDR3 DNA, CDR3 protein. A D gene is named only where the DNA matches it firmly. Clone size is stated in some rows and not others, as once, few, many or a class when expanded.

.	TRBV21-1	TRBJ1-1	.	TGTGCCAGCAGCAGCGGAACAGGGGGCAACACTGAAGCTTTCTTT	CASSSGTGGNTEAFF
.	TRBV6-5	TRBJ1-1	.	TGTGCCAGCACCGACGACAGGAGATATTCTGAAGCTTTCTTT	CASTDDRRYSEAFF
.	TRBV10-2	TRBJ2-7	.	TGCGCCAGCAGTGAGGGGTGGCCCTACGAGCAGTACTTC	CASSEGWPYEQYF
.	TRBV10-3	TRBJ2-7	.	TGTGCCATCAGTGAGTCGGTGGACGAGCAGTACTTC	CAISESVDEQYF
.	TRBV5-6	TRBJ2-7	.	TGTGCCAGCAGCGCCTCATCTCGGTACGAGCAGTACTTC	CASSASSRYEQYF
.	TRBV13	TRBJ2-7	.	TGTGCCAGCAGCTTAGCAGGCCCCGGCGAGCAGTACTTC	CASSLAGPGEQYF
.	TRBV4-1	TRBJ2-1	TRBD2	TGCGCCAGCAGCCATCTGCTAGGGACTAGCGGGAGGTCCTACAATGAGCAGTTCTTC	CASSHLLGTSGRSYNEQFF
once	TRBV5-4	TRBJ2-7	TRBD2	TGTGCCAGCAGCTTGGGGGGGACTAGCGGGAGCGAGCAGTACTTC	CASSLGGTSGSEQYF
.	TRBV18	TRBJ2-2	.	TGTGCCAGCTCACCGGCTCGGGGGAACACCGGGGAGCTGTTTTTT	CASSPARGNTGELFF
.	TRBV28	TRBJ1-3	.	TGTGCCAGCAGTTTGCCCCGGGGCTCTGGAAACACCATATATTTT	CASSLPRGSGNTIYF
once	TRBV25-1	TRBJ1-1	.	TGTGCCAGCAGTAGGGTGAACACTGAAGCTTTCTTT	CASSRVNTEAFF
.	TRBV18	TRBJ2-1	.	TGTGCCAGCTCACTTCAGTTGGGCGGGACTCACAACAATGAGCAGTTCTTC	CASSLQLGGTHNNEQFF
once	TRBV6-5	TRBJ1-3	.	TGTGCCAGCAGTCCCCGCGGGGATGGAAACACCATATATTTT	CASSPRGDGNTIYF
.	TRBV7-9	TRBJ2-5	.	TGTGCCAGCAGCTTAGCTGGGGGACGGCTTATGTCCCAGTACTTC	CASSLAGGRLMSQYF
.	TRBV12-3/TRBV12-4	TRBJ2-2	.	TGTGCCAGCTTCGGCGGCACCGGGGAGCTGTTTTTT	CASFGGTGELFF
.	TRBV9	TRBJ2-1	TRBD2	TGTGCCAGCAGCGTAGTGGGACTAGCGGGAGGCAATGAGCAGTTCTTC	CASSVVGLAGGNEQFF
.	TRBV5-4	TRBJ2-5	TRBD2	TGTGCCAGCAGCGCAAAGACTAGCGGTCAAGAGACCCAGTACTTC	CASSAKTSGQETQYF
.	TRBV5-6	TRBJ1-4	TRBD1	TGTGCCAGCAGCGGGGACAGGGACAAACTGTTTTTT	CASSGDRDKLFF
.	TRBV27	TRBJ1-2	TRBD1	TGTGCCAGCAGTCTCTCCCCTTTGAAGAACAGGGGGCTTCACTATGGCTACACCTTC	CASSLSPLKNRGLHYGYTF
.	TRBV3-1/TRBV3-2	TRBJ2-5	TRBD1	TGTGCCAGCAGCCATGGCGGGACAGGGAATAAGGAGACCCAGTACTTC	CASSHGGTGNKETQYF
once	TRBV30	TRBJ1-2	.	TGTGCCTGGACTGGGCGGGGCCGCCACTATGGCTACACCTTC	CAWTGRGRHYGYTF
.	TRBV30	TRBJ1-6	TRBD1	TGTGCCTGGAGTGTACCCGGGACAGCCTATAATTCACCCCTCCACTTT	CAWSVPGTAYNSPLHF
once	TRBV4-2	TRBJ1-3	.	TGTGCCAGCAGCCTGGGTACTGTTACCGACTCTGGAAACACCATATATTTT	CASSLGTVTDSGNTIYF